A single T cell receptor (beta chain) is shown here with its context. Method: immunoSEQ multiplex PCR; TCRdb's copy keeps in-frame clones and lacks some. The sample holds about 250,000 clones, about 84% seen once. The sample is drawn from a study of blood T cell repertoires in COVID-19. Germline CDR1 and CDR2: MRHNA and SNTAGT. The CDR3 length is 17 residues. With V trimmed by 3 bases and J by 5 bases, 11 bases remained unmatched. The rearrangement links TRBV6-4 to TRBJ2-2; 8 bases line up with TRBD1. The TCR sequence derives from a woman aged 80 or over with COVID-19, enrolled during active disease. The sequencing sample was made of peripheral blood. The CDR3 DNA sequence: TGTGCCAGCAGTGAAGGTTTACGGACAGGGCTAACCGGGGAGCTGTTTTTT. Its translation: CASSEGLRTGLTGELFF.